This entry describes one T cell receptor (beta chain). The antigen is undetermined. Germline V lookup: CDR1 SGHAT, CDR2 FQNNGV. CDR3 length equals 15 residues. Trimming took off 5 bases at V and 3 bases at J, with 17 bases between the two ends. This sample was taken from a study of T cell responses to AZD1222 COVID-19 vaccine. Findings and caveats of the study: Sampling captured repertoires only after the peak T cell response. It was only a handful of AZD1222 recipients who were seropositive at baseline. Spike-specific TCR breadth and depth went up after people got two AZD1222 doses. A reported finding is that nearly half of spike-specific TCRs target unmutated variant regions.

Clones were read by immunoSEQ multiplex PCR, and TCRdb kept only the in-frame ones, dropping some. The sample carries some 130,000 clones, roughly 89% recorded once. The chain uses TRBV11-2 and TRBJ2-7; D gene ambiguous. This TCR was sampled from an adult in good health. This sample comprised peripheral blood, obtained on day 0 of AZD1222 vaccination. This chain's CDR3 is CASSLRQGPSYEQYF. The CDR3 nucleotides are TGTGCCAGCAGCCTACGCCAAGGGCCCAGCTACGAGCAGTACTTC.